What follows describes a single TCR beta chain. No antigen is known for it. The input lacks base qualities; no much larger clone sits a single base away. The source of the sample is a study of blood T cell repertoires in COVID-19 (TCRdb year 2020). For the study in its entirety: Collaborator samples came from the United States, Italy and Spain and covered acute and convalescent phases of COVID-19. HLA class I and class II types, where available, came from metadata supplied by the sample provider rather than from assay-based typing. The material from the prospective study consisted of cDNA or gDNA derived from T cells, B-cell-depleted T cells, or PBMCs. The samples were drawn from the first 160 participants of the ongoing ImmuneRACE study and from 1,254 subjects provided by 6 global collaborators. Subjects who had been exposed to COVID-19, were actively infected with it, or had recovered from it provided the deeply sampled blood TCRbeta repertoires that made up the dataset. The repertoires were made available in a free public database intended to serve as a resource for research on the immune response to SARS-CoV-2. Sample metadata almost always included a de-identified subject ID, COVID-19 status, age in years and sex.

Whole blood was collected in K2EDTA tubes by collaborating institutions according to the institutions' own protocols. For TCRbeta analysis, collaborator samples were shipped as frozen whole blood, as isolated PBMCs, or as DNA extracted from either sample type. For CDR1 and CDR2, the germline V gene (reference sequence) lists GTSNPN and SVGIG. Reading from cysteine to phenylalanine, the CDR3 counts 13 amino acids. Of the read, only the CDR3 DNA is kept; its 39 bases are in frame from base 1. Between the V and J ends, shortened by 0 bases and 3 bases respectively, the junction contains 8 bases. TCRbeta CDR3 regions were amplified from genomic DNA by means of the immunoSEQ Assay, a bias-controlled multiplex PCR. Under the source paper's analysis protocol: The number of nucleated cells in each sample was estimated by amplification of reference gene primers within the assay. To quantify the absolute abundance of each unique TCRbeta CDR3 rearrangement, sequence reads were collapsed and filtered. Productive Simpson clonality was computed per sample as the square root of Simpson's diversity index over productive rearrangements. TCRdb took over this immuneACCESS table, retaining in-frame rearrangements with V and J assigned. Such tables are incomplete; in checked studies, under half of the missing clones stem from an unresolved V gene, and the remainder is unexplained. That table supplies the V and J calls and clone size; D and trimming were determined from the DNA. The table for this sample lists around 200,000 clones; approximately 84% of them were counted only once. Almost 5% of the sample is held by the ten biggest clonotypes.

What the research found in general, with its limitations: How much clinical and demographic metadata was included differed by source and by participant, and the metadata was provided uncurated.

The sample taken for sequencing was peripheral blood. The TCR originated in a woman older than 75 with acute or convalescent COVID-19. The chain is assembled from TRBV30 and TRBJ2-5, with TRBD1 as a weak D call on 5 bases. The CDR3 protein is CAWSVDRKETQYF. The DNA sequence is given as TGTGCCTGGAGTGTCGACAGAAAAGAGACCCAGTACTTC.